This TCR beta chain was sequenced in a study of T cell repertoires in cytomegalovirus infection. Study-level information: Both CMV infection and a matching HLA type were indicated by public TCR beta signatures.

The table lists this clonotype with many counts. What it binds is not known. TCRdb ran MiXCR on the reads and lists one entry per CDR3 protein. This sample has approximately 490,000 distinct CDR3 sequences, with 10% to 12% found just once. Findings and caveats of the study: Carriage of CMV together with the relevant HLA was identifiable through cumulative public TCR beta family frequency. The ex vivo response showed dominance by HLA-C-restricted CMV-specific TCR beta clonotypes.

The germline V gene encodes CDR1 SGHDT and CDR2 YYEEEE. V lost 4 bases and J lost 5; bases outside the gene matches: 8. The CDR3 totals 16 residues. The chain links TRBV5-6 to TRBJ2-1; 11 nucleotides agree with TRBD2. Specimen: PBMCs. This TCR derives from a human donor in good health (CMV status not recorded). Some clones in this sample may be carry-over from other donors' samples. This CDR3 is CASSRVAGGGHNEQFF. CDR3 nucleotide sequence: TGTGCCAGCAGCAGAGTAGCGGGAGGGGGTCACAATGAGCAGTTCTTC.